The clone carrying this T cell receptor (beta chain) was recorded many times. Its antigen is as yet unknown. Uncontrolled infection, other autoimmune disease, pregnancy or lactation disqualified patients from enrolment. TCR beta CDR3 regions were amplified from RNA. Using the HTBI primer set, a first-round RT-PCR was run on the TCR CDR3. TCRdb passed the multiplex PCR reads through MiXCR, listing each CDR3 protein once. The table records roughly 96,000 distinct CDR3 sequences, under 65% of them present only once. Germline V gene lookup returns CDR1 DFQATT and CDR2 SNEGSKA (reference sequence). This CDR3 comprises 12 residues. V was cut by 6 bases and J by 10 bases, with 16 bases left in between. The entry originates in a study of T cells in Graves' hyperthyroidism and ophthalmopathy. Findings and caveats of the study: Separation of ophthalmopathy from stable hyperthyroidism was achieved by a 13 V-J model.

The rearrangement links TRBV20-1 to TRBJ1-5; D gene ambiguous. The sample was blood. The clonotype was recovered from a woman between 35 and 50 years old with Graves' hyperthyroidism. The CDR3 loop reads CSAKGRAHPQHF. The CDR3 DNA reads TGCAGTGCCAAAGGACGGGCCCATCCCCAGCATTTT.